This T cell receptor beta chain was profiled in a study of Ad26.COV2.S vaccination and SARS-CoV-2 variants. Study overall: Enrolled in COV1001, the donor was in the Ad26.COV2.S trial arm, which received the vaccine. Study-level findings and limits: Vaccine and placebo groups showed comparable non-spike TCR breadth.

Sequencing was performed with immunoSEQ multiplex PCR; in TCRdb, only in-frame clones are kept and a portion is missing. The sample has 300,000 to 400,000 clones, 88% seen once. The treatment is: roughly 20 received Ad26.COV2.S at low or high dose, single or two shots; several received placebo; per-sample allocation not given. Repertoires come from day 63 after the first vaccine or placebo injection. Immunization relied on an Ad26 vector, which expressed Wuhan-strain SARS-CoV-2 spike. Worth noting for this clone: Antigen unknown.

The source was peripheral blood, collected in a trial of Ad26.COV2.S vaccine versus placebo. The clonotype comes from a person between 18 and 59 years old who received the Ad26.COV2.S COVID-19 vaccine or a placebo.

The CDR3 sequence is CASSSLAGGRTDTQYF. CDR3 bases: TGTGCCAGCAGTTCCCTAGCGGGAGGTCGAACAGATACGCAGTATTTT. V is TRBV27 and J is TRBJ2-3; 11 bases match TRBD2. V dropped 4 bases and J dropped 3; count of bases not matched to a gene: 6. The CDR3 contains 16 residues. In germline, CDR1 is MNHEY, CDR2 SMNVEV (reference sequence).